The following is a TCR beta chain sequence with its context. The data were obtained in a study of blood T cell repertoires in COVID-19. About the research overall: Italy, Spain and the United States were the sources of the convalescent and acute COVID-19 samples. T cells, B-cell-depleted T cells, or PBMCs provided the cDNA or gDNA that served as material.

Germline loops: CDR1 LGHDT, CDR2 YNNKEL (reference sequence). The CDR3 has 13 residues. With V trimmed by 5 bases and J by 5 bases, 5 bases remained unmatched. As handled by the study authors: The assay estimated nucleated cells by amplifying reference gene primers. TCRdb's copy holds only in-frame clones and misses some; the assay was immunoSEQ multiplex PCR. V, J and clone size are those of that table, while D and trimming were read from the DNA. The table records around 120,000 clones, 90% of them present only once. This TCR derives from a man aged 50 to 60 with active COVID-19. Sequenced: peripheral blood. The chain has TRBV3-1 (or the pseudogene TRBV3-2) and TRBJ1-1; 7 bases fit TRBD1. The chain's CDR3 is CASSDRAGTEAFF. CDR3 DNA sequence: TGTGCCAGCAGCGACAGGGCTGGAACTGAAGCTTTCTTT.